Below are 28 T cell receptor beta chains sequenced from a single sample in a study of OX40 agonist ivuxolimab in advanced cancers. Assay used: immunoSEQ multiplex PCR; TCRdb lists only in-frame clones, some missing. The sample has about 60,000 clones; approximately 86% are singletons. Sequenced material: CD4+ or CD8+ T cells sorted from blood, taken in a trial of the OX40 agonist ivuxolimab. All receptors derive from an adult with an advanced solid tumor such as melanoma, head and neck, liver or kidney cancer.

DNA of the CDR3: TGTGCCAGCAGCTACGGACGTAGCTCCTACAATGAGCAGTTCTTC. Translated, it gives CASSYGRSSYNEQFF. The rearrangement joins TRBV11-3 to TRBJ2-1; D unclear. The ends were cut back, 4 bases at V and 0 bases at J, with 10 bases in the middle. The CDR3 extends over 15 amino acids. Germline V gene sequence: CDR1 SGHNT, CDR2 YENEEA.

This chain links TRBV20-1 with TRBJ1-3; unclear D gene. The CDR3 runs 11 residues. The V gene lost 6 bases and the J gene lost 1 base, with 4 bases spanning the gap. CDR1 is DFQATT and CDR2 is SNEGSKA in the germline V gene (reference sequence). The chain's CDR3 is CSAESGNTIYF. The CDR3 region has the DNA TGCAGTGCGGAGTCTGGAAACACCATATATTTT.

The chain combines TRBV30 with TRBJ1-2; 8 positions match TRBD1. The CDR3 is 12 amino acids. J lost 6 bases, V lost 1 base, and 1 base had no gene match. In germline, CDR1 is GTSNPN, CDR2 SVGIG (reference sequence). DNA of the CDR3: TGTGCCTGGAGTGGGACAGGGCATGGCTACACCTTC. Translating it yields CAWSGTGHGYTF.

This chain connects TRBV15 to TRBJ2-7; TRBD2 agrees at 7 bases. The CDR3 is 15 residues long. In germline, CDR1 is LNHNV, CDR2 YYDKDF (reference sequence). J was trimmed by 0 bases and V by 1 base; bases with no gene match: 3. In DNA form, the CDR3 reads TGTGCCACCAGCAGAGGGGGGGGAGGCTCCTACGAGCAGTACTTC. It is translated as CATSRGGGGSYEQYF.

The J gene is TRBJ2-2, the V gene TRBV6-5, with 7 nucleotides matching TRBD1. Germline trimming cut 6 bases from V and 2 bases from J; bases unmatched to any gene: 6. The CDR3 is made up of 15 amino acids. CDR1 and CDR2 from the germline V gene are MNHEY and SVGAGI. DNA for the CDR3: TGTGCCAGCAGAACTGACAGGGCCAACACCGGGGAGCTGTTTTTT. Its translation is CASRTDRANTGELFF.

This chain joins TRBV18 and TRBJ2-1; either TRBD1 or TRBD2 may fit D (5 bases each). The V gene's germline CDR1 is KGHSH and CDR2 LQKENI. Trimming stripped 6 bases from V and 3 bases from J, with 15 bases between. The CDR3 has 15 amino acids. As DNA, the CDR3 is TGTGCCAGCTCCCGGCCGGGGCTGAGCTACAATGAGCAGTTCTTC. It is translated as CASSRPGLSYNEQFF. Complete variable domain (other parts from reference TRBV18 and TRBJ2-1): NAGVMQNPRHLVRRRGQEARLRCSPMKGHSHVYWYRQLPEEGLKFMVYLQKENIIDESGMPKERFSAEFPKEGPSILRIQQVVRGDSAAYFCASSRPGLSYNEQFFGPGTRLTVL.

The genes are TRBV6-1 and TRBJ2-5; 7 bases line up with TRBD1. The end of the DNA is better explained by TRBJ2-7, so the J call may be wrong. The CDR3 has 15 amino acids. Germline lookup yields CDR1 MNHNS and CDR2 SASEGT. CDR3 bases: TGTGCCAGCAGTGAGATGCTACAGGGGTCCTACGAGCAGTACTTC. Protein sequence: CASSEMLQGSYEQYF.

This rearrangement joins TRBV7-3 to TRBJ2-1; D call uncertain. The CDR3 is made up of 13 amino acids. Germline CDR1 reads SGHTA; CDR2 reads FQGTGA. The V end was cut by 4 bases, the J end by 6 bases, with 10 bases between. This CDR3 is CASSSSYSNEQFF. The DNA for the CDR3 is TGTGCCAGCAGCTCGTCGTACTCCAATGAGCAGTTCTTC.

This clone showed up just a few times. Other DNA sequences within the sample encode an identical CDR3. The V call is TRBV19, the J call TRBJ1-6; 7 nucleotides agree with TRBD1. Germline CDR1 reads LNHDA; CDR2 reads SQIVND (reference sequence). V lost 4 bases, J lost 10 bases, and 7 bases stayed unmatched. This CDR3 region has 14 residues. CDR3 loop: CASSTTGVRSPLHF. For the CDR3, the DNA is TGTGCCAGTAGTACCACAGGGGTTCGCTCACCCCTCCACTTT. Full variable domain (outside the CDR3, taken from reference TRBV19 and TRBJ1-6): DGGITQSPKYLFRKEGQNVTLSCEQNLNHDAMYWYRQDPGQGLRLIYYSQIVNDFQKGDIAEGYSVSREKKESFPLTVTSAQKNPTAFYLCASSTTGVRSPLHFGNGTRLTVT.

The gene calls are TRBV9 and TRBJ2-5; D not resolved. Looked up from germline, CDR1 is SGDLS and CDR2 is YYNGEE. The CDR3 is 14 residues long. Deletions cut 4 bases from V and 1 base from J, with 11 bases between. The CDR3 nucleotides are TGTGCCAGCAGCCGGAGTTGGGGCCAAGAGACCCAGTACTTC. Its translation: CASSRSWGQETQYF.

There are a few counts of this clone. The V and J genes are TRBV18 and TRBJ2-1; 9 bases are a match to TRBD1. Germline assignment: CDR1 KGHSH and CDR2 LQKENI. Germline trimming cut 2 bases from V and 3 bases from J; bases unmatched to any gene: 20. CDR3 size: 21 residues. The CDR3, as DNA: TGTGCCAGCTCACCAGTGCCGCTAACAGGGGGCAGTACATCTTACTACAATGAGCAGTTCTTC. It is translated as CASSPVPLTGGSTSYYNEQFF.

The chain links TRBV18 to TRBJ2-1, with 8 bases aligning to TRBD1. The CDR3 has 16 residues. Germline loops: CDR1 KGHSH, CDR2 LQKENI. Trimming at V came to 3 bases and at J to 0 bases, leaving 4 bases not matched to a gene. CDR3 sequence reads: CASSPGTGSSYNEQFF. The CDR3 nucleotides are TGTGCCAGCTCACCTGGGACAGGTAGCTCCTACAATGAGCAGTTCTTC.

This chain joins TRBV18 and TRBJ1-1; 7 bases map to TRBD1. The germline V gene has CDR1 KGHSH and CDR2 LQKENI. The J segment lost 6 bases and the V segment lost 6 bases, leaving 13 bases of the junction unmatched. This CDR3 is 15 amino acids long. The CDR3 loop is CASSIYSGQSSEAFF. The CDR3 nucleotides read TGTGCCAGCTCGATCTACTCGGGACAGTCCTCTGAAGCTTTCTTT.

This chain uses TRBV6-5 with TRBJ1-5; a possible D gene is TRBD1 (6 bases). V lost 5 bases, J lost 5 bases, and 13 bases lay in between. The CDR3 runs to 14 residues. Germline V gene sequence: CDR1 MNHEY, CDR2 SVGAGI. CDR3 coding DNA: TGTGCCAGCAGTCCCGGACAGACTGATCAGCCCCAGCATTTT. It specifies CASSPGQTDQPQHF.

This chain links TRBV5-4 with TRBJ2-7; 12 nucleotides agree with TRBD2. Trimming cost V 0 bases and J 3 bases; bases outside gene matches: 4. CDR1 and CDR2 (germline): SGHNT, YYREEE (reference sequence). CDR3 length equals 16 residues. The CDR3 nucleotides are TGTGCCAGCAGCTTGGGGTCTAGCGGGGGGGTCTACGAGCAGTACTTC. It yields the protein CASSLGSSGGVYEQYF.

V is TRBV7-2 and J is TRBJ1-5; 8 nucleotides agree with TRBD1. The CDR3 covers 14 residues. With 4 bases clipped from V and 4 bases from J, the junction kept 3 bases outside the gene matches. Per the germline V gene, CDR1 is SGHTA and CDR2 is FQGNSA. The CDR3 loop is CASSSDRVNQPQHF. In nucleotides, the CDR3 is TGTGCCAGCAGCTCGGACAGGGTTAATCAGCCCCAGCATTTT.

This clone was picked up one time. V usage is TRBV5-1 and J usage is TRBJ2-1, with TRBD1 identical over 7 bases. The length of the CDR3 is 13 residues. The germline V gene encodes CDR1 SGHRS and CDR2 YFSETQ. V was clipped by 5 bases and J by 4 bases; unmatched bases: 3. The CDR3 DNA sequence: TGCGCCAGCAGAGACAGGGAATACAATGAGCAGTTCTTC. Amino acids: CASRDREYNEQFF.

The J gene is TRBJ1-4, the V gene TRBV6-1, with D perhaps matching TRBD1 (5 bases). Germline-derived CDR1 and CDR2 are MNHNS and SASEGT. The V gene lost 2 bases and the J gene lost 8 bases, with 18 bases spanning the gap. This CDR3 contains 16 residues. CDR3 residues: CASSERAEKGREKLFF. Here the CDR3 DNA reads TGTGCCAGCAGTGAAAGGGCAGAAAAGGGGCGGGAAAAACTGTTTTTT.

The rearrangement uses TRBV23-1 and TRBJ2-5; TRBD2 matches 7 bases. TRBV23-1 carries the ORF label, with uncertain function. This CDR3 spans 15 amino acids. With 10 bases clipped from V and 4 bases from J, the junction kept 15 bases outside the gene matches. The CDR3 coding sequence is TGCGCCAATACCGTCGGGGGGTCTGGGACAGAGACCCAGTACTTC. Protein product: CANTVGGSGTETQYF.

The DNA of the CDR3 is TGCGCCAGCAGCCAAAACCCGGGACAAATAAATCAGCCCCAGCATTTT. This translates into CASSQNPGQINQPQHF. V is TRBV4-1 and J is TRBJ1-5; D possibly corresponds to TRBD1 (6 bases). Germline V gives CDR1 MGHRA, CDR2 YSYEKL. Trimming removed 2 bases at V and 4 bases at J, with 15 bases between. This CDR3 is 16 amino acids long.

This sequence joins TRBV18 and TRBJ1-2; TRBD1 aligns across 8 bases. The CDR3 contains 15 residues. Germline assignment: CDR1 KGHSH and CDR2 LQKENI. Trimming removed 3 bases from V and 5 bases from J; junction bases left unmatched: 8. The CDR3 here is CASSPDVGQGYGYTF. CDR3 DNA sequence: TGTGCCAGCTCACCCGACGTTGGACAGGGTTATGGCTACACCTTC.

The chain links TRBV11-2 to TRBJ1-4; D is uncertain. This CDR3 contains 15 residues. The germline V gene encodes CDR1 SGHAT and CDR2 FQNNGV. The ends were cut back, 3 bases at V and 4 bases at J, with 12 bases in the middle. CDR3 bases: TGTGCCAGCAGCTTGAGGCACTTCTATAATGAAAAACTGTTTTTT. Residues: CASSLRHFYNEKLFF.

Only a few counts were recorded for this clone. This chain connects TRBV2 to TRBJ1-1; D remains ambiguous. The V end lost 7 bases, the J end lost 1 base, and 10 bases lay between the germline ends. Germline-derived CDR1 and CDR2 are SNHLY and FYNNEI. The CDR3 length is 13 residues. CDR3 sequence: CASIRSWNTEAFF. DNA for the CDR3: TGTGCCAGCATCAGGTCATGGAACACTGAAGCTTTCTTT.

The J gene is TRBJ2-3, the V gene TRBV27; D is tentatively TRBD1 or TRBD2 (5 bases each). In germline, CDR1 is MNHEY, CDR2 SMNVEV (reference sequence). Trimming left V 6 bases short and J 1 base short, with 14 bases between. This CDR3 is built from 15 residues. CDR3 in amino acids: CASRPGSGRTDTQYF. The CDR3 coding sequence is TGTGCCAGCAGACCTGGGTCGGGGCGCACAGATACGCAGTATTTT.

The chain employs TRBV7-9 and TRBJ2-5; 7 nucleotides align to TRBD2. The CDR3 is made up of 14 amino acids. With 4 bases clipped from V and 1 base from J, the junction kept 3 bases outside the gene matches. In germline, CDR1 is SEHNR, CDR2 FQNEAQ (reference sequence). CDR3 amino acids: CASSWGGGQETQYF. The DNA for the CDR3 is TGTGCCAGCAGCTGGGGCGGGGGCCAAGAGACCCAGTACTTC.

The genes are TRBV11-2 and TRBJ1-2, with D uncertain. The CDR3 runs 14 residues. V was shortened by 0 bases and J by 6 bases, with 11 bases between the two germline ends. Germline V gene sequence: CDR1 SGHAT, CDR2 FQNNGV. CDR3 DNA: TGTGCCAGCAGCTTAGATTCGTGGGGTAATGGCTACACCTTC. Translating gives CASSLDSWGNGYTF.

In DNA, the CDR3 is TGCGCCAGCAGTTCGAACAATCAGCCCCAGCATTTT. This gives the protein CASSSNNQPQHF. This rearrangement joins TRBV10-2 to TRBJ1-5; D call uncertain. CDR1 WSHSY and CDR2 SAAADI come from the germline V gene. The CDR3 runs 12 residues. Trimming left V 5 bases short and J 3 bases short, with 5 bases between.

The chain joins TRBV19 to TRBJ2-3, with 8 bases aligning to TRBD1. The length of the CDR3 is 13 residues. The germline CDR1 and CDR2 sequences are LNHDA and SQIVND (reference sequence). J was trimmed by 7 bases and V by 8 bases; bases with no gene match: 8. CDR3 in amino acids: CASGRQGRNTQYF. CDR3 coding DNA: TGTGCCAGTGGGAGACAGGGGCGGAATACGCAGTATTTT.